This note documents a single T cell receptor (beta chain) sequence. The data derive from a study of blood T cell repertoires in COVID-19. Original methodology: Amplification of reference gene primers was used by the study to estimate nucleated cell counts. Produced via immunoSEQ multiplex PCR; TCRdb's table is partial and in-frame only. Clone size and V and J calls were adopted from that table, with D and trimming inferred from the DNA. This table holds approximately 230,000 clones, 70% to 90% found once. Participants spanned ages about 18 to 90 years and resided in around 25 US areas. The CDR3 length is 13 residues. Trimming pared 5 bases from V and 5 bases from J, leaving 12 bases between. The germline V gene encodes CDR1 KGHSH and CDR2 LQKENI.

V gene TRBV18 combines with J gene TRBJ1-1; D is possibly TRBD1 (6 bases). The receptor was isolated from a man in his forties or fifties who had recovered from COVID-19. The sample taken for sequencing was PBMCs or T cells enriched from blood (not recorded which). CDR3 residues: CASSEGDGTEAFF. The CDR3 DNA reads as TGTGCCAGCTCAGAGGGGGACGGAACTGAAGCTTTCTTT.